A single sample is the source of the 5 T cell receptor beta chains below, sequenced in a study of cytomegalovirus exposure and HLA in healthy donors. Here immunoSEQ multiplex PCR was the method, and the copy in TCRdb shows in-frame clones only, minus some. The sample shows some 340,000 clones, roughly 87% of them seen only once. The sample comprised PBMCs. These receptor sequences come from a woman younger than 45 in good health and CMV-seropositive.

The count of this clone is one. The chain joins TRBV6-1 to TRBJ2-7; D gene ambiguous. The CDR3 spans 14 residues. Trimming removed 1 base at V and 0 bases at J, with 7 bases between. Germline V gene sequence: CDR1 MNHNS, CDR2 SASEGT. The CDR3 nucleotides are TGTGCCAGCAGTGAAGGCCCCACCTCCTACGAGCAGTACTTC. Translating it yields CASSEGPTSYEQYF.

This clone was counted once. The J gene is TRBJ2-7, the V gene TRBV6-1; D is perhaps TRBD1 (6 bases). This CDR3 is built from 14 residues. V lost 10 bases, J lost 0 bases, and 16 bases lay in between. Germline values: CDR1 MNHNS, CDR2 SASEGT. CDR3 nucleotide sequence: TGTGCCACGGTCCTTTGGGACAACTCCTACGAGCAGTACTTC. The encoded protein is CATVLWDNSYEQYF.

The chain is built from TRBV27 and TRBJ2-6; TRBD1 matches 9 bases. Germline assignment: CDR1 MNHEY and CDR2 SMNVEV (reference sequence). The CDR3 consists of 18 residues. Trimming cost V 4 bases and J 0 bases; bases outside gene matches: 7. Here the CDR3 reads CASSSSGTGFSGANVLTF. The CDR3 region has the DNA TGTGCCAGCAGTTCCTCGGGGACAGGGTTCTCTGGGGCCAACGTCCTGACTTTC. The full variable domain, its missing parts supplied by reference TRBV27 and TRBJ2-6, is EAQVTQNPRYLITVTGKKLTVTCSQNMNHEYMSWYRQDPGLGLRQIYYSMNVEVTDKGDVPEGYKVSRKEKRNFPLILESPSPNQTSLYFCASSSSGTGFSGANVLTFGAGSRLTVL.

CDR3 protein: CASSRAYEQYF. DNA of the CDR3: TGTGCCAGCAGCCGCGCCTACGAGCAGTACTTC. V usage is TRBV7-9 and J usage is TRBJ2-7; D call uncertain. Germline V lookup: CDR1 SEHNR, CDR2 FQNEAQ (reference sequence). This CDR3 region has 11 residues. V lost 5 bases and J 2 bases, leaving 4 bases between the germline ends.

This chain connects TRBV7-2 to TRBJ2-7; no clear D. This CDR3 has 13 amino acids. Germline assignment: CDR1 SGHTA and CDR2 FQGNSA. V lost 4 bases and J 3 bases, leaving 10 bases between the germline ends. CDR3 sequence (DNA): TGTGCCAGCAGCTCGAGACGTAGCTACGAGCAGTACTTC. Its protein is CASSSRRSYEQYF.